A single sample is the source of the 23 T cell receptor beta chains below, sequenced in a study of Graves' ophthalmopathy and Graves' hyperthyroidism. The study amplified TCR beta CDR3 regions using RNA transcripts. A first-round RT-PCR used HTBI primers, followed by a second-round multiplex PCR. One entry per CDR3 protein, called by TCRdb with MiXCR from the multiplex PCR reads. The sample includes about 400,000 distinct CDR3 sequences, less than 20% of them seen just once. Sequencing used peripheral blood. Receptors originate from a woman between 18 and 30 years old with stable Graves' hyperthyroidism.

This clonotype appeared many times. The rearrangement uses TRBV6-2 or TRBV6-3 and TRBJ2-7; D possibly matches TRBD1 or TRBD2 (5 bases each). Trimming cost V 2 bases and J 0 bases, with 23 bases left between them. The CDR3 extends over 19 amino acids. Germline CDR1 MNHEY, CDR2 SVGEGT. CDR3 in DNA: TGTGCCAGCAGTTACACCACCAGTTCCGGGACGGTGAGCTCCTACGAGCAGTACTTC. Translating gives CASSYTTSSGTVSSYEQYF.

This clonotype was counted at least ten times. This rearrangement joins TRBV5-5 to TRBJ1-2, with 9 bases aligning to TRBD1. The junction had 5 bases not matched to a gene; V was cut back by 0 bases and J by 2 bases. The CDR3 has 16 amino acids. Germline CDR1 and CDR2: SGHKS and YYEKEE (reference sequence). The chain's CDR3 is CASSLDRGPGNYGYTF. The DNA for the CDR3 is TGTGCCAGCAGCTTGGACAGGGGGCCGGGGAACTATGGCTACACCTTC.

The chain links TRBV20-1 to TRBJ2-7, with TRBD2 matching 10 bases. The V segment lost 3 bases and the J segment 4 bases; nucleotides outside the gene matches: 9. Germline V gene sequence: CDR1 DFQATT, CDR2 SNEGSKA (reference sequence). This CDR3 has 15 amino acids. The CDR3 loop reads CSASSWTSGKYEQYF. The CDR3 DNA follows: TGCAGTGCTAGCTCTTGGACTAGCGGCAAGTACGAGCAGTACTTC.

This clonotype was seen repeatedly, ten times or more. A much bigger clone sits one base away, suggesting this may be a read error. The chain has TRBV24-1 and TRBJ1-2, with D maybe TRBD1 (5 bases). Germline V gives CDR1 KGHDR, CDR2 SFDVKD. V was shortened by 2 bases and J by 3 bases, with 6 bases between the two germline ends. The CDR3 sequence is 13 residues long. The CDR3 loop reads CATSDWGDYGYTF. In nucleotides, the CDR3 is TGTGCCACCAGTGATTGGGGGGACTATGGCTACACCTTC.

The genes are TRBV7-2 and TRBJ2-7; maybe TRBD1 (5 bases). This CDR3 spans 12 amino acids. Trimming cost V 2 bases and J 6 bases, with 8 bases left between them. Germline CDR1 is SGHTA and CDR2 is FQGNSA. CDR3 nucleotides: TGTGCCAGCAGCTTAACGACAGCCGAGCAGTACTTC. Translation: CASSLTTAEQYF.

This clonotype was observed many times. The chain couples TRBV6-1 to TRBJ1-6; D unresolved. This CDR3 is built from 15 residues. V lost 0 bases, J lost 5 bases, and 8 bases lay in between. Germline V lookup: CDR1 MNHNS, CDR2 SASEGT. In DNA, the CDR3 is TGTGCCAGCAGTGAAGCGCTACAGAATAATTCACCCCTCCACTTT. Protein sequence: CASSEALQNNSPLHF.

This clonotype was observed at least ten times. V gene TRBV11-2 combines with J gene TRBJ1-1; D might be TRBD1 (6 bases). The CDR3 spans 17 residues. V lost 5 bases to trimming and J lost 0 bases, with 19 bases between them. The germline V gene encodes CDR1 SGHAT and CDR2 FQNNGV. In DNA form, the CDR3 reads TGTGCCAGCAGCCCTCAGACAGGCGGAATGGTGAACACTGAAGCTTTCTTT. This sequence encodes CASSPQTGGMVNTEAFF. The complete variable domain, with remaining parts taken from reference TRBV11-2 and TRBJ1-1, reads EAGVAQSPRYKIIEKRQSVAFWCNPISGHATLYWYQQILGQGPKLLIQFQNNGVVDDSQLPKDRFSAERLKGVDSTLKIQPAKLEDSAVYLCASSPQTGGMVNTEAFFGQGTRLTVV.

V is TRBV19 and J is TRBJ2-5; possibly TRBD2 for D (5 bases). Germline assignment: CDR1 LNHDA and CDR2 SQIVND (reference sequence). The CDR3 has 12 residues. V shed 4 bases and J shed 6 bases, with 9 bases lying between them. CDR3 nucleotide sequence: TGTGCCAGTAGTACCGGCGGGCAGACCCAGTACTTC. Translation gives CASSTGGQTQYF.

This clonotype was seen a handful of times. The V and J genes are TRBV4-2 and TRBJ2-4; D is possibly TRBD2 (6 bases). Germline values: CDR1 LGHNA, CDR2 YNFKEQ. V lost 0 bases, J lost 15 bases, and 21 bases lay in between. This CDR3 has 15 amino acids. CDR3 region: CASSQDRGTPLPRYF. The CDR3 region has the DNA TGTGCCAGCAGCCAAGATCGGGGGACCCCTTTACCTCGGTACTTC.

In this sample, this clonotype turned up a few times. The V gene is TRBV28, the J gene TRBJ2-3; TRBD1 or TRBD2 may be the D gene (7 bases each). The V and J ends lost 4 bases and 3 bases respectively, with 14 bases between them. Germline V gene data show CDR1 as MDHEN and CDR2 as SYDVKM. The CDR3 extends over 15 amino acids. This CDR3 is CASSSAGGGTDTQYF. Written as DNA, the CDR3 is TGTGCCAGCAGTTCCGCAGGGGGGGGGACAGATACGCAGTATTTT. Together with reference TRBV28 and TRBJ2-3, the CDR3 gives the full variable domain: DVKVTQSSRYLVKRTGEKVFLECVQDMDHENMFWYRQDPGLGLRLIYFSYDVKMKEKGDIPEGYSVSREKKERFSLILESASTNQTSMYLCASSSAGGGTDTQYFGPGTRLTVL.

This clonotype was observed at least ten times. The J gene is TRBJ2-2, the V gene TRBV6-1; tentatively, D is TRBD1 (6 bases). Per the germline V gene, CDR1 is MNHNS and CDR2 is SASEGT. The CDR3 loop spans 14 amino acids. V lost 7 bases and J lost 4, with 13 bases in between. CDR3 sequence (DNA): TGTGCCAGCAAACTACAGGGACCCACCGGGGAGCTGTTTTTT. It encodes CASKLQGPTGELFF.

This clonotype was counted at least ten times. The CDR3 DNA sequence: TGTGCCAGCAGTGAAGGCGACATGAACACTGAAGCTTTCTTT. As protein: CASSEGDMNTEAFF. The rearrangement links TRBV6-1 to TRBJ1-1; D gene uncertain. Germline V gene lookup returns CDR1 MNHNS and CDR2 SASEGT. CDR3 length equals 14 residues. V lost 1 base to trimming and J lost 0 bases, with 6 bases between them.

Ten or more counts support this clonotype. A much larger clone differs from this one at a single base, so this may be a read error. The chain joins TRBV12-3 or TRBV12-4 to TRBJ1-3; D uncertain. CDR3 length: 11 residues. The ends were cut back, 5 bases at V and 3 bases at J, with 2 bases in the middle. DNA of the CDR3: TGTGCCAGCAGTATTGGAAACACCATATATTTT. This sequence encodes CASSIGNTIYF.

This clonotype was counted a single time. With a much larger clone just one base away, this may be a read error. The CDR3 does not end in the conserved phenylalanine or tryptophan, so this is likely a read error. V usage is TRBV12-5 and J usage is TRBJ2-2, with 7 bases lining up with TRBD1. CDR1 and CDR2 from the germline V gene are LGHNT and FRNRAP. Trimming cost V 5 bases and J 4 bases; bases outside gene matches: 7. The CDR3 loop spans 15 amino acids. Written as DNA, the CDR3 is TGTGCTAGTGGTACTCCGACAGGGAGCACCGGGGAGCTGTTTTTG. Its protein product is CASGTPTGSTGELFL.

V gene TRBV7-2 combines with J gene TRBJ1-1, with unresolved D. V lost 3 bases and J lost 2, with 10 bases in between. Germline CDR1 and CDR2: SGHTA and FQGNSA. The CDR3 extends over 14 amino acids. Here the CDR3 reads CASSFEVVNTEAFF. CDR3 nucleotide sequence: TGTGCCAGCAGCTTTGAGGTTGTAAACACTGAAGCTTTCTTT.

Ten or more counts support this clonotype. V usage is TRBV4-3 and J usage is TRBJ2-5; no reliable D call. Germline CDR1 and CDR2: LGHNA and YSLEER. The CDR3 is 14 amino acids. Trimming pared 4 bases from V and 3 bases from J, leaving 12 bases between. The CDR3 loop is CASSRFRTEETQYF. The CDR3 bases are TGCGCCAGCAGCCGGTTCCGGACGGAAGAGACCCAGTACTTC.

This clonotype was observed many times. This chain joins TRBV7-9 and TRBJ1-2; D uncertain. V gave up 5 bases and J gave up 6 bases, with 10 bases separating them. CDR1 is SEHNR and CDR2 is FQNEAQ in the germline V gene (reference sequence). This CDR3 is 12 amino acids long. CDR3 in DNA: TGTGCCAGCAGCAGAAAGCTCAATGGCTACACCTTC. The encoded protein is CASSRKLNGYTF.

In its sample, this clonotype was seen many times. V and J are TRBV6-5 and TRBJ1-2, with D uncertain. CDR3 length: 15 amino acids. From germline, CDR1 is MNHEY and CDR2 SVGAGI. The ends were cut back, 0 bases at V and 5 bases at J, with 13 bases in the middle. The CDR3 DNA reads as TGTGCCAGCAGTTACTCAAGCGACCCCATATATGGCTACACCTTC. Translation gives CASSYSSDPIYGYTF.

This clonotype was seen at least ten times. The chain couples TRBV10-3 to TRBJ1-1; a possible D gene is TRBD1 (5 bases). V was clipped by 6 bases and J by 4 bases, with 12 bases between them. Germline V gives CDR1 ENHRY, CDR2 SYGVKD. There are 13 residues in the CDR3. In DNA form, the CDR3 reads TGTGCCATCAGGCCAGGGAGGGGCACTGAAGCTTTCTTT. Translation gives CAIRPGRGTEAFF.

This clonotype was picked up many times. One junction end disagrees with the germline gene, perhaps due to a read error. The V and J genes are TRBV27 and TRBJ1-2; D is unclear. This CDR3 region has 15 residues. Germline V gene data show CDR1 as MNHEY and CDR2 as SMNVEV (reference sequence). The CDR3, as DNA: TGTGCCAGCAGTTCGTCGACCGCGATGAACTATGGCTACACCTTT. It is translated as CASSSSTAMNYGYTF.

The table lists this clonotype with a few counts. This sequence joins TRBV25-1 and TRBJ2-5; D is unclear. V was cut by 2 bases and J by 2 bases, with 9 bases left in between. The CDR3 sequence is 14 residues long. Germline V gene lookup returns CDR1 MGHDK and CDR2 SYGVNS. CDR3: CASSERTEQETQYF. The CDR3 DNA follows: TGTGCCAGCAGTGAACGAACGGAACAAGAGACCCAGTACTTC.

This clonotype was recorded many times. The J gene is TRBJ2-7, the V gene TRBV5-1, with 13 positions matching TRBD2. The CDR3 length is 17 residues. CDR1 and CDR2 (germline): SGHRS, YFSETQ. V dropped 1 base and J dropped 1; count of bases not matched to a gene: 5. The chain's CDR3 is CASSLRGLAGESYEQYF. The DNA for the CDR3 is TGCGCCAGCAGCTTGCGCGGACTAGCGGGGGAATCCTACGAGCAGTACTTC.

There are many counts of this clonotype. V usage is TRBV10-1 and J usage is TRBJ2-7, with D unclear. CDR1 WNHNN and CDR2 SYGVQD come from the germline V gene (reference sequence). Trimming took off 8 bases at V and 5 bases at J, with 13 bases between the two ends. The CDR3 has 12 amino acids. The CDR3 nucleotides are TGCGCCAGCTCAGTGAGTGTCCACGAGCAGTACTTC. Translated: CASSVSVHEQYF.